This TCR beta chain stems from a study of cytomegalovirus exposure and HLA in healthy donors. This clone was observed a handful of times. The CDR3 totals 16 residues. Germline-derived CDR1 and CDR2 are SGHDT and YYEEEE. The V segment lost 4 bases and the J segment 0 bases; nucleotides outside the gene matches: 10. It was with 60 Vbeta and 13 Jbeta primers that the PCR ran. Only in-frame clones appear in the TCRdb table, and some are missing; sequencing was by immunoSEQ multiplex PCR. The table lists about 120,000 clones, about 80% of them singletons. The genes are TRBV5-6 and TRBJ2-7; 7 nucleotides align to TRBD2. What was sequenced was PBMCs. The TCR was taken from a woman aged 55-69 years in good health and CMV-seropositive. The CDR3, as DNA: TGTGCCAGCAGCCCTCTCGGGGGGTCTCACTCCTACGAGCAGTACTTC. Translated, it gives CASSPLGGSHSYEQYF. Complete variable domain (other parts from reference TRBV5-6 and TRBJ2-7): DAGVTQSPTHLIKTRGQQVTLRCSPKSGHDTVSWYQQALGQGPQFIFQYYEEEERQRGNFPDRFSGHQFPNYSSELNVNALLLGDSALYLCASSPLGGSHSYEQYFGPGTRLTVT.